The 8 T cell receptor beta chains presented below share a single source sample, sequenced in a study of CD8 T cells in ankylosing spondylitis. Study findings and constraints: Ankylosing spondylitis blood appeared to carry a characteristic TCR beta motif of seven to nine highly homologous variants.

These receptors have no known antigen. In TCRdb, the 5' RACE reads were re-called with MiXCR into one record per CDR3 protein. The table includes hundreds of thousands of distinct CDR3 sequences, about 12% detected once. The sample consisted of blood, either unsorted or a sorted T cell fraction (not recorded which). Receptors originate from a male donor with ankylosing spondylitis.

In this sample, this clonotype turned up a few times. This chain links TRBV9 with TRBJ2-5, with D unresolved. The CDR3 sequence is 14 residues long. Per germline, CDR1 SGDLS and CDR2 YYNGEE. Between the trimmed V and J ends, which lost 4 bases and 0 bases, there was a span of 10 bases. CDR3 DNA: TGTGCCAGCAGCCTACAGCCTGACCAAGAGACCCAGTACTTC. Amino acids: CASSLQPDQETQYF. The full variable domain, its missing parts supplied by reference TRBV9 and TRBJ2-5, is DSGVTQTPKHLITATGQRVTLRCSPRSGDLSVYWYQQSLDQGLQFLIQYYNGEERAKGNILERFSAQQFPDLHSELNLSSLELGDSALYFCASSLQPDQETQYFGPGTRLLVL.

V gene TRBV9 combines with J gene TRBJ2-7; 8 positions match TRBD2. Germline lookup yields CDR1 SGDLS and CDR2 YYNGEE. V lost 4 bases and J lost 3; bases outside the gene matches: 15. CDR3 length equals 17 residues. Here the CDR3 DNA reads TGTGCCAGCAGCAGACTAGCGAGGGACAATTTTCGCTACGAGCAGTACTTC. It encodes CASSRLARDNFRYEQYF.

The chain uses TRBV4-3 and TRBJ2-7; 7 bases fit TRBD1. This CDR3 spans 15 amino acids. Germline-derived CDR1 and CDR2 are LGHNA and YSLEER. Trimming at V came to 0 bases and at J to 2 bases, leaving 4 bases not matched to a gene. Here the CDR3 reads CASSQDSRGTYEQYF. Written as DNA, the CDR3 is TGCGCCAGCAGCCAAGATTCCAGGGGGACCTACGAGCAGTACTTC.

This clonotype was seen at least ten times. CDR3 region: CASSSGRGYQPQHF. Here the CDR3 DNA reads TGTGCCAGCTCCTCGGGCAGGGGGTATCAGCCCCAGCATTTT. The V gene is TRBV12-3 or TRBV12-4, the J gene TRBJ1-5; 7 nucleotides line up with TRBD1. The CDR3 loop spans 14 amino acids. V lost 8 bases and J lost 5; bases outside the gene matches: 9.

The rearrangement joins TRBV7-8 to TRBJ2-3, with D unclear. The CDR3 has 13 amino acids. Per the germline V gene, CDR1 is SGHVS and CDR2 is FQNEAQ. The CDR3 bases are TGTGCTAGCCCGGGCGGTAGCACAGATACGCAGTATTTT. It is translated as CASPGGSTDTQYF.

This clonotype has a count of ten or more. This chain links TRBV12-3 or TRBV12-4 with TRBJ1-2, with D perhaps matching TRBD1 (5 bases). The germline V and J ends were trimmed by 6 bases and 6 bases, with 20 bases remaining between them. This CDR3 has 15 residues. The DNA for the CDR3 is TGTGCCAGCAGCGACCGCCCCGGGACTGACAATGGCTACACCTTC. This translates into CASSDRPGTDNGYTF.

This clonotype was seen more than once but under ten times. The chain carries TRBV15 and TRBJ1-1; possible D gene TRBD1, 5 bases. From germline, CDR1 is LNHNV and CDR2 YYDKDF (reference sequence). The V and J ends lost 1 base and 3 bases respectively, with 12 bases between them. CDR3 length: 15 residues. CDR3 protein: CATSRGGFWDTEAFF. In DNA, the CDR3 is TGTGCCACCAGCAGAGGGGGCTTCTGGGACACTGAAGCTTTCTTT.

This clonotype has a handful of counts. The chain joins TRBV7-9 to TRBJ2-2; D may match TRBD1 or TRBD2 (5 bases each). The CDR3 consists of 14 residues. Germline V gene sequence: CDR1 SEHNR, CDR2 FQNEAQ (reference sequence). V was pared by 11 bases and J by 0 bases, with 13 bases between. DNA for the CDR3: TGTGCCCATGAGGGACGGACGAACACCGGGGAGCTGTTTTTT. This encodes CAHEGRTNTGELFF.